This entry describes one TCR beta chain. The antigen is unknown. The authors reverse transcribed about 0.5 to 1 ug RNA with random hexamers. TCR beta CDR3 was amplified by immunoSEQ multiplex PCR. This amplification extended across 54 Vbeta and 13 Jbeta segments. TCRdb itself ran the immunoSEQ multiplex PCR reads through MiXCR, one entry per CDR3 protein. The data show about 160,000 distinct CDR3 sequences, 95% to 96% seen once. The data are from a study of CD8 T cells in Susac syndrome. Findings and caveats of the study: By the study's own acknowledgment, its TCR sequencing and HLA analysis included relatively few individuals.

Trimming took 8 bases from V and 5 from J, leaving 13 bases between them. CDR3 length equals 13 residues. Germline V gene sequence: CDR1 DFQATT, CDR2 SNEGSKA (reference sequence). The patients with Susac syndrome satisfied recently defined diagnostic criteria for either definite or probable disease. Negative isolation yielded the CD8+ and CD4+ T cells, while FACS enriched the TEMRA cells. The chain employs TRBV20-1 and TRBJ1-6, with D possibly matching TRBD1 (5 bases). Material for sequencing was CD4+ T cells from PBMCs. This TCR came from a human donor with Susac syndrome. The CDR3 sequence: CSPERGDNSPLHF. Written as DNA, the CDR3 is TGCAGTCCTGAAAGAGGGGATAATTCACCCCTCCACTTT.